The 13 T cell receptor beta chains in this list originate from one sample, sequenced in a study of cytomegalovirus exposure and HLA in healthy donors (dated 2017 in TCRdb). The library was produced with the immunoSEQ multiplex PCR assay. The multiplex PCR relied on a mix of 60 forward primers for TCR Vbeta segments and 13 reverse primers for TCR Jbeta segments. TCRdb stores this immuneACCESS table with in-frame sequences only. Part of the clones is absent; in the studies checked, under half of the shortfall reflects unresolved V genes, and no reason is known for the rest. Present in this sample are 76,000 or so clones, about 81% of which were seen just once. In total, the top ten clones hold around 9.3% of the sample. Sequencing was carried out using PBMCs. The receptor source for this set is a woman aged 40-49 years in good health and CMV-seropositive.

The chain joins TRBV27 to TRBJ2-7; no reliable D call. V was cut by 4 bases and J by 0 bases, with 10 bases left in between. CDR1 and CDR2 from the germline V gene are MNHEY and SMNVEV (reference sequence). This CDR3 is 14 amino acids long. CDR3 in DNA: TGTGCCAGCAGTTCCCCCAGGATCTCCTACGAGCAGTACTTC. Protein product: CASSSPRISYEQYF.

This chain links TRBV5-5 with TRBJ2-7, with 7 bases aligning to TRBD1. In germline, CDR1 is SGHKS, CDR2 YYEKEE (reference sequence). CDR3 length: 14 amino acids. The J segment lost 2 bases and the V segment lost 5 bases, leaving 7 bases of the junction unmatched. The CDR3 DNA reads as TGTGCCAGCAGTCGGGACAGTAGCCCCTACGAGCAGTACTTC. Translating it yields CASSRDSSPYEQYF. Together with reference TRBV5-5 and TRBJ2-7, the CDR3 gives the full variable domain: DAGVTQSPTHLIKTRGQQVTLRCSPISGHKSVSWYQQVLGQGPQFIFQYYEKEERGRGNFPDRFSARQFPNYSSELNVNALLLGDSALYLCASSRDSSPYEQYFGPGTRLTVT.

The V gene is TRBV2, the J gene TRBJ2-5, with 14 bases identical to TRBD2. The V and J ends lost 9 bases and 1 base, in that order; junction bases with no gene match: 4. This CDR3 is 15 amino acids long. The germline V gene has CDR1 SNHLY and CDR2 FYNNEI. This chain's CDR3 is CASRTSGGIQETQYF. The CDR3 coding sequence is TGTGCCAGTAGGACTAGCGGGGGGATCCAAGAGACCCAGTACTTC.

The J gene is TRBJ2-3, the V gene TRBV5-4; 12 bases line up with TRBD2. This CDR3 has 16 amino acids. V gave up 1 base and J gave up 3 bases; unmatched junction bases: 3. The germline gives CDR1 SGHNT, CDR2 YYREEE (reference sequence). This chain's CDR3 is CASSLKGLAGTDTQYF. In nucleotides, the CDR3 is TGTGCCAGCAGCTTGAAAGGACTAGCGGGGACAGATACGCAGTATTTT.

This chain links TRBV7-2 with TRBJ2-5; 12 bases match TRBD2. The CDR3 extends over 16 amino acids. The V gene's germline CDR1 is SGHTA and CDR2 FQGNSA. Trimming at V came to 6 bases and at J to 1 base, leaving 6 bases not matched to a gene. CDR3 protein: CASSPGTSGPQETQYF. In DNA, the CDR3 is TGTGCCAGCAGTCCCGGGACTAGCGGGCCCCAAGAGACCCAGTACTTC.

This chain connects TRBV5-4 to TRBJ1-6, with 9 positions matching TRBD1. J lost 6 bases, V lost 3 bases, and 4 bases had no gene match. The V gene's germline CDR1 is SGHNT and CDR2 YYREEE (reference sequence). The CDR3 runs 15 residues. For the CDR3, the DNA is TGTGCCAGCAGCTCGGGACAGGGACGTAATTCACCCCTCCACTTT. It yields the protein CASSSGQGRNSPLHF.

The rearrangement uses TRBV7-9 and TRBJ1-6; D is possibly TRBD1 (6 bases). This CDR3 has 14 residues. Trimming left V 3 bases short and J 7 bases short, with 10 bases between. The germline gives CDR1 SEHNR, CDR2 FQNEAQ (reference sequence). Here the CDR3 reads CASSFGGPNSPLHF. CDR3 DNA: TGTGCCAGCAGCTTCGGGGGGCCGAATTCACCCCTCCACTTT.

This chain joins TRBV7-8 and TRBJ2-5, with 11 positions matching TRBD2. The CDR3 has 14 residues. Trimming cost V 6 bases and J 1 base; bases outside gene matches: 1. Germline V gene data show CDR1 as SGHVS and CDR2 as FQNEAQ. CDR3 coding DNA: TGTGCCAGCAGGGGACTAGCGGCCCAAGAGACCCAGTACTTC. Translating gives CASRGLAAQETQYF. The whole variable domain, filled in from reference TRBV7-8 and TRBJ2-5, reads GAGVSQSPRYKVAKRGQDVALRCDPISGHVSLFWYQQALGQGPEFLTYFQNEAQLDKSGLPSDRFFAERPEGSVSTLKIQRTQQEDSAVYLCASRGLAAQETQYFGPGTRLLVL.

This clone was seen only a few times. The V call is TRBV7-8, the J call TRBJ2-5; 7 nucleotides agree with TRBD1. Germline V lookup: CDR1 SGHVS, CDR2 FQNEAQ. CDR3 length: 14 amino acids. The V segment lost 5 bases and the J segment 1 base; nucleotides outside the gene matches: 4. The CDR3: CASSRGDSQETQYF. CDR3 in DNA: TGTGCCAGCAGCCGAGGGGACAGCCAAGAGACCCAGTACTTC.

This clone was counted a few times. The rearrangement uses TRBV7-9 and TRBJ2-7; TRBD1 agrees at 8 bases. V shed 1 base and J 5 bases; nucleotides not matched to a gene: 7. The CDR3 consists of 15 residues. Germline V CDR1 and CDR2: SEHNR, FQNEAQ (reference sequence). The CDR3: CASSLGGQDIHEQYF. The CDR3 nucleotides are TGTGCCAGCAGCTTAGGGGGACAGGATATCCACGAGCAGTACTTC.

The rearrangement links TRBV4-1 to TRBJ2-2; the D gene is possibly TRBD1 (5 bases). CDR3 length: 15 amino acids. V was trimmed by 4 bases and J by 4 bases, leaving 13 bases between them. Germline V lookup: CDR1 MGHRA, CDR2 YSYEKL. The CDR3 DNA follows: TGCGCCAGCAGCCCTGGGGTAGGGGCCACCGGGGAGCTGTTTTTT. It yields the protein CASSPGVGATGELFF.

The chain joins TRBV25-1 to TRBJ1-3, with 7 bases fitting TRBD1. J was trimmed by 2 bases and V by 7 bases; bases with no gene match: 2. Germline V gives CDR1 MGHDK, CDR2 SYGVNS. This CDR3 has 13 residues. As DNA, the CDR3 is TGTGCCAGCATAGACAGGGCTGGAAACACCATATATTTT. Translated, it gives CASIDRAGNTIYF.

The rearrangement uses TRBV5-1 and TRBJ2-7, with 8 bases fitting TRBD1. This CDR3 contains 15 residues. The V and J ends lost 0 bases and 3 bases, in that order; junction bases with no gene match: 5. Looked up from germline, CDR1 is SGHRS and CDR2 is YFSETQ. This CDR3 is CASSLAQGARYEQYF. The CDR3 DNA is TGCGCCAGCAGCTTGGCTCAGGGGGCGCGCTACGAGCAGTACTTC.